A single sample gave rise to the 23 T cell receptor beta chains below, sequenced in a study of blood T cell repertoires in COVID-19. Using immunoSEQ multiplex PCR, the repertoire was profiled, and TCRdb retains in-frame clones only, with some absent. The sample carries 310,000 or so clones, roughly 86% recorded once. The sample comprised peripheral blood. All receptors derive from a woman aged 25 to 39 who had recovered from COVID-19.

The J gene is TRBJ2-7, the V gene TRBV19, with 10 bases matching TRBD2. The CDR3 consists of 15 residues. The trim removed 2 bases at V and 1 base at J, leaving 2 bases unmatched. Germline-derived CDR1 and CDR2 are LNHDA and SQIVND (reference sequence). The CDR3 nucleotides read TGTGCCAGTAGTATACTAGCGGGGGCTTCCTACGAGCAGTACTTC. Amino acids: CASSILAGASYEQYF.

The chain has TRBV28 and TRBJ2-7; D is possibly TRBD2 (5 bases). The CDR3 is 13 amino acids. Deletions cut 5 bases from V and 1 base from J, with 9 bases between. The V gene's germline CDR1 is MDHEN and CDR2 SYDVKM. The CDR3 bases are TGTGCCAGCAGTCCAGGACTTTCCTACGAGCAGTACTTC. Protein product: CASSPGLSYEQYF.

The J gene is TRBJ2-3, the V gene TRBV5-1, with 12 bases that match TRBD2. The trim removed 3 bases at V and 6 bases at J, leaving 8 bases unmatched. This CDR3 region has 16 residues. Germline-derived CDR1 and CDR2 are SGHRS and YFSETQ. The CDR3 is CASSSTLAGGPDTQYF. DNA for the CDR3: TGCGCCAGCAGCTCAACCCTAGCGGGGGGGCCGGATACGCAGTATTTT.

V is TRBV27 and J is TRBJ1-4; 9 bases map to TRBD1. CDR1 and CDR2 (germline): MNHEY, SMNVEV (reference sequence). This CDR3 has 17 amino acids. V lost 9 bases and J lost 5; bases outside the gene matches: 16. The CDR3 spells CARAPGQGPKKNEKLFF. CDR3 coding DNA: TGTGCCAGGGCTCCGGGACAGGGTCCTAAAAAGAATGAAAAACTGTTTTTT.

The V call is TRBV7-3, the J call TRBJ2-3; 7 bases map to TRBD2. This CDR3 comprises 16 residues. With 5 bases clipped from V and 2 bases from J, the junction kept 10 bases outside the gene matches. Germline values: CDR1 SGHTA, CDR2 FQGTGA. The CDR3 bases are TGTGCCAGCAGCCCTCTGGGGGGAGGGTACACAGATACGCAGTATTTT. This sequence encodes CASSPLGGGYTDTQYF.

This clone has only one observation. The chain employs TRBV30 and TRBJ2-3; 7 bases are a match to TRBD1. The CDR3 extends over 16 amino acids. Trimming cost V 0 bases and J 3 bases; bases outside gene matches: 9. Germline values: CDR1 GTSNPN, CDR2 SVGIG (reference sequence). CDR3 sequence reads: CAWSVTLTGSTDTQYF. For the CDR3, the DNA is TGTGCCTGGAGTGTAACCCTGACAGGGAGTACAGATACGCAGTATTTT.

The V call is TRBV4-3, the J call TRBJ2-1; TRBD2 matches at 9 bases. This CDR3 has 18 residues. The germline CDR1 and CDR2 sequences are LGHNA and YSLEER. V was pared by 0 bases and J by 7 bases, with 13 bases of the junction left unmatched. CDR3 in amino acids: CASSQDLSGTSSMNEQFF. The CDR3 coding sequence is TGCGCCAGCAGCCAAGATCTTTCCGGGACTAGCTCTATGAATGAGCAGTTCTTC.

The count of this clone is one. The V gene is TRBV28, the J gene TRBJ1-1; the D gene is possibly TRBD1 (5 bases). This CDR3 spans 14 amino acids. Trimming removed 9 bases at V and 3 bases at J, with 17 bases between. Looked up from germline, CDR1 is MDHEN and CDR2 is SYDVKM. CDR3 region: CASSGLPGDTEAFF. Here the CDR3 DNA reads TGTGCCAGTTCCGGCCTCCCGGGGGACACTGAAGCTTTCTTT.

The chain combines TRBV19 with TRBJ2-2; 8 bases are shared with TRBD1. This CDR3 spans 16 amino acids. Germline trimming cut 1 base from V and 6 bases from J; bases unmatched to any gene: 7. Germline V gene data show CDR1 as LNHDA and CDR2 as SQIVND (reference sequence). CDR3 DNA sequence: TGTGCCAGTAGTATAGGGGGCAGGGGGCGCCCCGGGGAGCTGTTTTTT. This translates into CASSIGGRGRPGELFF.

The rearrangement links TRBV3-1 (or the pseudogene TRBV3-2) to TRBJ1-5; weak D call: TRBD1 (5 bases). From germline, CDR1 is LGHDT and CDR2 YNNKEL (reference sequence). The CDR3 contains 15 residues. V lost 0 bases and J 5 bases, leaving 11 bases between the germline ends. The DNA for the CDR3 is TGTGCCAGCAGCCAAGATAGGGGCATGTATCAGCCCCAGCATTTT. Residues: CASSQDRGMYQPQHF.

The chain combines TRBV18 with TRBJ2-7, with no clear D. V was pared by 2 bases and J by 2 bases, with 13 bases between. The CDR3 loop spans 15 amino acids. Germline CDR1 and CDR2: KGHSH and LQKENI. The CDR3 nucleotides read TGTGCCAGCTCACCAGGGCAAGGCGAGACCTACGAGCAGTACTTC. This codes for CASSPGQGETYEQYF.

The V gene is TRBV20-1, the J gene TRBJ1-2; TRBD1 is a possible D gene (6 bases). This CDR3 spans 12 amino acids. Germline V gene data show CDR1 as DFQATT and CDR2 as SNEGSKA (reference sequence). Between the trimmed V and J ends, which lost 3 bases and 4 bases, there was a span of 9 bases. The CDR3: CSASLDSYGYTF. CDR3 nucleotide sequence: TGCAGTGCTAGTTTGGACAGCTATGGCTACACCTTC.

This sequence joins TRBV27 and TRBJ1-5; D may be TRBD1 (6 bases). Germline lookup yields CDR1 MNHEY and CDR2 SMNVEV (reference sequence). The length of the CDR3 is 13 residues. V was clipped by 7 bases and J by 9 bases, with 16 bases between them. CDR3 DNA sequence: TGTGCCAGCAAGGTTTGGGGGCAAGGGCCCCAGCATTTT. Its translation is CASKVWGQGPQHF.

V is TRBV27 and J is TRBJ2-3; D is uncertain. Trimming removed 1 base at V and 0 bases at J, with 5 bases between. Germline lookup yields CDR1 MNHEY and CDR2 SMNVEV (reference sequence). This CDR3 contains 14 residues. CDR3 sequence (DNA): TGTGCCAGCAGTTTATTCTCTAGCACAGATACGCAGTATTTT. Residues: CASSLFSSTDTQYF.

The chain is built from TRBV30 and TRBJ1-1, with TRBD1 matching 9 bases. After removal of 8 bases from V and 11 bases from J, the junction contained 6 bases not matched to a gene. The germline V gene encodes CDR1 GTSNPN and CDR2 SVGIG (reference sequence). This CDR3 is 10 amino acids long. The CDR3 DNA is TGTGCCGGGACAGGGCCCAGGGCTTTCTTT. It is translated as CAGTGPRAFF.

The chain uses TRBV5-4 and TRBJ2-5; TRBD1 aligns across 7 bases. The CDR3 extends over 14 amino acids. With V trimmed by 7 bases and J by 3 bases, 9 bases remained unmatched. Germline V gene sequence: CDR1 SGHNT, CDR2 YYREEE (reference sequence). CDR3 nucleotides: TGTGCCAGCCACGCTCGGACAGGAAAAGAGACCCAGTACTTC. Protein sequence: CASHARTGKETQYF.

This chain links TRBV10-1 with TRBJ1-2; weak D call: TRBD1 (5 bases). The CDR3 contains 16 residues. Per the germline V gene, CDR1 is WNHNN and CDR2 is SYGVQD (reference sequence). V dropped 3 bases and J dropped 4 bases, with 18 bases sitting between them. The CDR3: CASSEDSQPILYGYTF. For the CDR3, the DNA is TGCGCCAGCAGTGAAGACAGCCAACCCATCCTCTATGGCTACACCTTC.

V usage is TRBV5-8 and J usage is TRBJ2-7, with 9 bases lining up with TRBD1. The germline V gene has CDR1 SGHTS and CDR2 YDEGEE. Germline trimming cut 2 bases from V and 2 bases from J; bases unmatched to any gene: 11. The CDR3 sequence is 17 residues long. This CDR3 is CASSLGDREFLAYEQYF. The CDR3 coding sequence is TGTGCCAGCAGCTTAGGGGACAGGGAGTTTTTGGCCTACGAGCAGTACTTC.

J is TRBJ1-1 and V is TRBV30; no clear D. The germline gives CDR1 GTSNPN, CDR2 SVGIG (reference sequence). V dropped 3 bases and J dropped 1 base, with 9 bases sitting between them. The CDR3 spans 13 residues. In nucleotides, the CDR3 is TGTGCCTGGAGGGAGTCCACGAACACTGAAGCTTTCTTT. Its protein product is CAWRESTNTEAFF.

The rearrangement uses TRBV28 and TRBJ1-2, with D maybe TRBD1 (5 bases). CDR1 is MDHEN, CDR2 SYDVKM, per germline. The CDR3 is made up of 17 amino acids. The V gene lost 4 bases and the J gene lost 2 bases, with 20 bases spanning the gap. The CDR3 bases are TGTGCCAGCAGTTCCCTCTATGGGGCGGAGCAAAACTATGGCTACACCTTC. It yields the protein CASSSLYGAEQNYGYTF.

This clone was seen just once. The V and J genes are TRBV6-2 or TRBV6-3 and TRBJ2-7; tentative D call: TRBD1 (6 bases). Germline loops: CDR1 MNHEY, CDR2 SVGEGT. The ends were cut back, 0 bases at V and 6 bases at J, with 18 bases in the middle. The CDR3 is made up of 16 amino acids. Here the CDR3 DNA reads TGTGCCAGCAGTTACTCGATCCTGGGGGCAGGAGGCGAGCAGTACTTC. Amino acid sequence: CASSYSILGAGGEQYF.

The rearrangement links TRBV30 to TRBJ1-2; D ambiguous. Germline CDR1 GTSNPN, CDR2 SVGIG (reference sequence). The CDR3 sequence is 13 residues long. Trimming removed 2 bases from V and 7 bases from J, with 14 bases in between. The CDR3: CAWSSRSSSGYTF. CDR3 nucleotide sequence: TGTGCCTGGAGTTCCAGGTCTTCCAGTGGCTACACCTTC.

This chain connects TRBV4-1 to TRBJ2-3; D gene ambiguous. This CDR3 has 19 residues. Per the germline V gene, CDR1 is MGHRA and CDR2 is YSYEKL. V shed 0 bases and J shed 0 bases, with 19 bases lying between them. CDR3 in amino acids: CASSQERRGLGGSTDTQYF. The DNA for the CDR3 is TGCGCCAGCAGCCAAGAGAGAAGAGGCCTTGGCGGAAGCACAGATACGCAGTATTTT.